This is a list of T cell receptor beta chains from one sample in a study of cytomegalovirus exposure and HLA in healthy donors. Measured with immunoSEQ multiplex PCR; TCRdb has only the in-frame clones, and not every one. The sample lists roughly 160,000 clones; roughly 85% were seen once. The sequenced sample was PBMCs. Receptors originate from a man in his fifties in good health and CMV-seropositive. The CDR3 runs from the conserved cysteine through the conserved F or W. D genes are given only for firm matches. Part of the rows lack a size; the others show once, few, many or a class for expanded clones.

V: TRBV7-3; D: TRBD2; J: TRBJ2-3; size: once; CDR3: CASSLAGGITDTQYF; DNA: TGTGCCAGCAGCTTAGCGGGGGGGATCACAGATACGCAGTATTTT
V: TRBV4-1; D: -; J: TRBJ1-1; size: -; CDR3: CASSQDRGSTEAFF; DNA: TGTGCCAGCAGCCAAGATCGAGGGTCCACTGAAGCTTTCTTT
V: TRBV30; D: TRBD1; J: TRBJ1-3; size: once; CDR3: CAWSPGQGNTIYF; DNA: TGTGCCTGGAGTCCGGGACAGGGGAACACCATATATTTT
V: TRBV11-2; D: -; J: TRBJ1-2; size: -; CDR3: CASSLVGQGNYGYTF; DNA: TGTGCCAGCAGCTTAGTGGGCCAGGGGAACTATGGCTACACCTTC
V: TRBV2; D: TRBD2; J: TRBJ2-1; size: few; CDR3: CASRRGDTSGAHNEQFF; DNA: TGTGCCAGCAGACGGGGGGACACTAGCGGGGCCCACAATGAGCAGTTCTTC
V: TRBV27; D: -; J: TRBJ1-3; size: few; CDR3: CASSLSRGGNTIYF; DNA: TGTGCCAGCAGTTTAAGTCGGGGTGGAAACACCATATATTTT
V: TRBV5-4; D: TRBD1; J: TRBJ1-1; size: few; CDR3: CASSLSRGRGMNTEAFF; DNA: TGTGCCAGCAGCTTGTCCAGGGGGCGAGGTATGAACACTGAAGCTTTCTTT
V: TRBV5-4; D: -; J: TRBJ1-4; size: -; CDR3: CASSLGQATNEKLFF; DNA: TGTGCCAGCAGCTTGGGACAGGCAACTAATGAAAAACTGTTTTTT
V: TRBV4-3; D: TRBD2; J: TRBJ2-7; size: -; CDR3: CASSFAGGVFGSEQYF; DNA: TGCGCCAGCAGCTTCGCGGGGGGGGTTTTTGGTTCCGAGCAGTACTTC
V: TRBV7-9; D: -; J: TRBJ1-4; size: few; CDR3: CASSLDTGLNEKLFF; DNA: TGTGCCAGCAGCTTGGACACAGGGCTTAATGAAAAACTGTTTTTT
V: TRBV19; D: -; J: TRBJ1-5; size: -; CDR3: CASSMEGISNQPQHF; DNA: TGTGCCAGTAGTATGGAGGGGATTAGCAATCAGCCCCAGCATTTT
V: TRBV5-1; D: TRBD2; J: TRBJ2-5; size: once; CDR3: CASSLVSSGGETQYF; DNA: TGCGCCAGCAGCTTGGTTTCTAGCGGGGGAGAGACCCAGTACTTC
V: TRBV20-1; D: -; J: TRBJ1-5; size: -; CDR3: CSSPGGDIQHF; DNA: TGCAGTTCACCGGGGGGGGACATACAGCATTTT
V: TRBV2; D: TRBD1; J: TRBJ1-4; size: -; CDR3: CASRAQGGTNEKLFF; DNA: TGTGCCAGCAGGGCACAGGGGGGGACTAATGAAAAACTGTTTTTT